Shown below are 26 T cell receptor beta chains from a single sample sequenced in a study of blood T cell repertoires in COVID-19. The repertoire was sequenced with immunoSEQ multiplex PCR; TCRdb's copy has only in-frame clones and lacks some. The table records about 300,000 clones, nearly 90% of them present only once. Sequencing was done on a sample of peripheral blood. Source of these receptors: a woman aged 25 to 45 with COVID-19, enrolled during active disease.

The chain couples TRBV7-8 to TRBJ1-2, with TRBD1 matching over 8 bases. Germline V gene data show CDR1 as SGHVS and CDR2 as FQNEAQ. V shed 3 bases, J shed 3 bases, and the junction held 3 bases outside the gene matches. The CDR3 is 14 amino acids. DNA of the CDR3: TGTGCCAGCAGCTTCGGACAGGGCGACTATGGCTACACCTTC. Translating it yields CASSFGQGDYGYTF.

The CDR3 sequence is CASSQDKGTGNQPQHF. DNA for the CDR3: TGTGCCAGCAGCCAAGATAAGGGGACTGGGAATCAGCCCCAGCATTTT. This chain joins TRBV4-2 and TRBJ1-5; tentatively, D is TRBD1 (5 bases). Between the trimmed V and J ends, which lost 0 bases and 4 bases, there was a span of 13 bases. The V gene's germline CDR1 is LGHNA and CDR2 YNFKEQ. The CDR3 covers 16 residues.

This clone was picked up a small number of times. The V call is TRBV5-1, the J call TRBJ2-1; a possible D gene is TRBD1 (6 bases). This CDR3 is 13 amino acids long. Trimming pared 0 bases from V and 7 bases from J, leaving 8 bases between. CDR1 is SGHRS and CDR2 is YFSETQ in the germline V gene. In DNA, the CDR3 is TGCGCCAGCAGCTTGGAGGGGGTAAATGAGCAGTTCTTC. Translation: CASSLEGVNEQFF.

This chain uses TRBV29-1 with TRBJ1-2; 7 positions agree with TRBD1. The junction had 6 bases not matched to a gene; V was cut back by 4 bases and J by 4 bases. Per the germline V gene, CDR1 is SQVTM and CDR2 is ANQGSEA. The CDR3 has 13 residues. The CDR3 protein is CSVGGTDPYGYTF. In DNA, the CDR3 is TGCAGCGTTGGGGGGACAGACCCCTATGGCTACACCTTC.

J is TRBJ1-3 and V is TRBV24-1; 9 bases line up with TRBD1. After removal of 2 bases from V and 0 bases from J, the junction contained 4 bases not matched to a gene. This CDR3 has 17 amino acids. In germline, CDR1 is KGHDR, CDR2 SFDVKD. The CDR3, as DNA: TGTGCCACCAGTGATTCCAGACAGGGGGTCTCTGGAAACACCATATATTTT. Amino acid sequence: CATSDSRQGVSGNTIYF.

The V and J genes are TRBV7-2 and TRBJ2-7; D gene ambiguous. The V end was cut by 2 bases, the J end by 5 bases, with 16 bases between. Germline CDR1 and CDR2: SGHTA and FQGNSA. This CDR3 has 15 amino acids. CDR3 residues: CASSLIGAGVDEQYF. CDR3 nucleotide sequence: TGTGCCAGCAGCTTAATCGGTGCAGGCGTGGACGAGCAGTACTTC.

The rearrangement uses TRBV29-1 and TRBJ2-7; TRBD1 is a possible D gene (6 bases). Per the germline V gene, CDR1 is SQVTM and CDR2 is ANQGSEA. The length of the CDR3 is 13 residues. Trimming removed 2 bases at V and 2 bases at J, with 10 bases between. The CDR3 DNA is TGCAGCGTTGAACAGGGGCCCACCTACGAGCAGTACTTC. Its protein product is CSVEQGPTYEQYF.

The gene calls are TRBV2 and TRBJ1-4, with D possibly TRBD1 on 6 matching bases. In germline, CDR1 is SNHLY, CDR2 FYNNEI. CDR3 size: 14 residues. V lost 3 bases and J lost 7, with 12 bases in between. CDR3 sequence (DNA): TGTGCCAGCAGTGATCCAGGGGAGGGTGAAAAACTGTTTTTT. It translates to CASSDPGEGEKLFF.

The rearrangement links TRBV5-1 to TRBJ2-3, with 9 positions matching TRBD2. The germline CDR1 and CDR2 sequences are SGHRS and YFSETQ. This CDR3 spans 15 amino acids. V trimming: 4 bases; J trimming: 4 bases; junction bases outside the gene matches: 7. Written as DNA, the CDR3 is TGCGCCAGCAGCCCCAGCGGGGGGCCCGCAGATACGCAGTATTTT. Its translation is CASSPSGGPADTQYF.

This clone was seen a single time. The chain recombines TRBV19 with TRBJ2-6, with D uncertain. V lost 2 bases to trimming and J lost 0 bases, with 5 bases between them. CDR3 length: 15 residues. Germline values: CDR1 LNHDA, CDR2 SQIVND (reference sequence). The CDR3 DNA is TGTGCCAGTAGTATATATAGCTCTGGGGCCAACGTCCTGACTTTC. Its translation: CASSIYSSGANVLTF. The full variable domain, rest sourced from reference TRBV19 and TRBJ2-6, is DGGITQSPKYLFRKEGQNVTLSCEQNLNHDAMYWYRQDPGQGLRLIYYSQIVNDFQKGDIAEGYSVSREKKESFPLTVTSAQKNPTAFYLCASSIYSSGANVLTFGAGSRLTVL.

This rearrangement joins TRBV4-2 to TRBJ2-2, with 9 positions matching TRBD2. Losses at the gene ends were 0 bases for V and 6 bases for J; bases not matched to a gene: 5. The V gene's germline CDR1 is LGHNA and CDR2 YNFKEQ. This CDR3 spans 16 amino acids. The CDR3 here is CASSQDASGEAGELFF. CDR3 DNA: TGTGCCAGCAGCCAAGATGCTAGCGGGGAGGCCGGGGAGCTGTTTTTT.

The rearrangement links TRBV7-9 to TRBJ1-4, with D tentatively TRBD1 (5 bases). This CDR3 spans 14 amino acids. Germline V gives CDR1 SEHNR, CDR2 FQNEAQ (reference sequence). V dropped 4 bases and J dropped 4 bases, with 10 bases sitting between them. CDR3 DNA sequence: TGTGCCAGCAGCTCGGGACTGATTAATGAAAAACTGTTTTTT. Translating it yields CASSSGLINEKLFF.

The table lists this clone with a few counts. This chain connects TRBV5-1 to TRBJ2-7, with a weak D call TRBD2 (5 bases). This CDR3 is built from 13 residues. Trimming removed 2 bases from V and 2 bases from J, with 8 bases in between. Per germline, CDR1 SGHRS and CDR2 YFSETQ. The CDR3 here is CASSLLVTYEQYF. CDR3 DNA: TGCGCCAGCAGCTTACTAGTCACCTACGAGCAGTACTTC. Using reference TRBV5-1 and TRBJ2-7 for the parts outside the CDR3, the full variable domain is KAGVTQTPRYLIKTRGQQVTLSCSPISGHRSVSWYQQTPGQGLQFLFEYFSETQRNKGNFPGRFSGRQFSNSRSEMNVSTLELGDSALYLCASSLLVTYEQYFGPGTRLTVT.

The gene calls are TRBV6-5 and TRBJ2-3; D is ambiguous. CDR1 and CDR2 from the germline V gene are MNHEY and SVGAGI. Trimming cost V 4 bases and J 5 bases, with 10 bases left between them. There are 13 residues in the CDR3. CDR3 nucleotide sequence: TGTGCCAGCAGTTCCTATAGTGGAGATACGCAGTATTTT. This encodes CASSSYSGDTQYF.

This chain uses TRBV6-5 with TRBJ1-5; D is unresolved. The length of the CDR3 is 15 residues. Looked up from germline, CDR1 is MNHEY and CDR2 is SVGAGI. Trimming removed 8 bases from V and 2 bases from J, with 16 bases in between. The CDR3 loop is CASAVSRSGNQPQHF. The CDR3, as DNA: TGTGCCAGCGCCGTTTCGAGGTCTGGCAATCAGCCCCAGCATTTT.

The chain uses TRBV19 and TRBJ1-4; D ambiguous. The ends were cut back, 3 bases at V and 4 bases at J, with 15 bases in the middle. CDR3 length: 16 amino acids. CDR1 LNHDA and CDR2 SQIVND come from the germline V gene (reference sequence). CDR3 sequence (DNA): TGTGCCAGTAGTATCGGAGCAGCCAGCTTTAATGAAAAACTGTTTTTT. Translation: CASSIGAASFNEKLFF.

Here the CDR3 DNA reads TGCGCCAGCAGCCAAGATCGTACAGGCAGTATGGGCACTGAAGCTTTCTTT. This codes for CASSQDRTGSMGTEAFF. V is TRBV4-1 and J is TRBJ1-1, with a possible D match to TRBD1 (5 bases). The CDR3 totals 17 residues. Germline V CDR1 and CDR2: MGHRA, YSYEKL. Trimming shortened V by 0 bases and J by 4 bases, and 18 bases separated the two germline ends.

The chain uses TRBV9 and TRBJ1-1; weak D call: TRBD1 (5 bases). The CDR3 spans 14 residues. Germline V gives CDR1 SGDLS, CDR2 YYNGEE. The V and J ends lost 4 bases and 11 bases respectively, with 21 bases between them. CDR3 sequence (DNA): TGTGCCAGCAGCCCGAGACAGTCGGCCTTTGGGGCTTTCTTT. The encoded protein is CASSPRQSAFGAFF.

The V and J genes are TRBV5-5 and TRBJ1-1; D is perhaps TRBD1 (5 bases). The V and J ends lost 3 bases and 4 bases respectively, with 13 bases between them. The germline V gene has CDR1 SGHKS and CDR2 YYEKEE (reference sequence). This CDR3 spans 14 amino acids. The chain's CDR3 is CASSWRGHGTEAFF. The CDR3 DNA reads TGTGCCAGCAGCTGGAGGGGTCATGGCACTGAAGCTTTCTTT.

This clone was picked up one time. This chain links TRBV11-2 with TRBJ1-5, with D possibly TRBD1 on 6 matching bases. Germline CDR1 reads SGHAT; CDR2 reads FQNNGV. The CDR3 extends over 14 amino acids. V dropped 0 bases and J dropped 9 bases, with 12 bases sitting between them. CDR3 region: CASSLEQGLGPQHF. The CDR3 nucleotides are TGTGCCAGCAGCTTAGAACAGGGACTAGGGCCCCAGCATTTT. Variable domain in full (rest from reference TRBV11-2 and TRBJ1-5): EAGVAQSPRYKIIEKRQSVAFWCNPISGHATLYWYQQILGQGPKLLIQFQNNGVVDDSQLPKDRFSAERLKGVDSTLKIQPAKLEDSAVYLCASSLEQGLGPQHFGDGTRLSIL.

V gene TRBV10-2 combines with J gene TRBJ1-5; 7 bases fit TRBD1. J was trimmed by 5 bases and V by 5 bases; bases with no gene match: 3. Germline CDR1 is WSHSY and CDR2 is SAAADI. The CDR3 runs 13 residues. The chain's CDR3 is CASSKGQHQPQHF. CDR3 in DNA: TGCGCCAGCAGTAAGGGACAGCATCAGCCCCAGCATTTT.

This clone was observed a handful of times. The chain has TRBV29-1 and TRBJ2-1; perhaps TRBD2 as D (5 bases). The CDR3 runs 15 residues. V shed 4 bases and J shed 9 bases, with 22 bases lying between them. Germline V gives CDR1 SQVTM, CDR2 ANQGSEA. The CDR3 loop reads CSVVEVLRVHGEQFF. Written as DNA, the CDR3 is TGCAGCGTTGTGGAGGTCCTACGAGTACACGGTGAGCAGTTCTTC.

This chain uses TRBV13 with TRBJ2-1; 8 nucleotides agree with TRBD1. V was clipped by 4 bases and J by 7 bases; unmatched bases: 12. The germline gives CDR1 PRHDT, CDR2 FYEKMQ (reference sequence). This CDR3 contains 16 residues. DNA for the CDR3: TGTGCCAGCAGCTCTGCTTATGAGACAGGGGTTAATGAGCAGTTCTTC. This translates into CASSSAYETGVNEQFF. Together with reference TRBV13 and TRBJ2-1, the CDR3 gives the full variable domain: AAGVIQSPRHLIKEKRETATLKCYPIPRHDTVYWYQQGPGQDPQFLISFYEKMQSDKGSIPDRFSAQQFSDYHSELNMSSLELGDSALYFCASSSAYETGVNEQFFGPGTRLTVL.

The rearrangement links TRBV24-1 to TRBJ1-1; no clear D. Trimming cost V 3 bases and J 4 bases, with 8 bases left between them. The CDR3 contains 13 residues. Germline values: CDR1 KGHDR, CDR2 SFDVKD. CDR3 DNA sequence: TGTGCCACCAGTGATAATCGGGGCACTGAAGCTTTCTTT. It encodes CATSDNRGTEAFF.

The J gene is TRBJ1-3, the V gene TRBV20-1; tentative D call: TRBD1 (5 bases). The CDR3 runs to 13 residues. Germline V gives CDR1 DFQATT, CDR2 SNEGSKA (reference sequence). V gave up 3 bases and J gave up 6 bases, with 12 bases separating them. The CDR3 is CSASAREANTIYF. As DNA, the CDR3 is TGCAGTGCTAGTGCCAGGGAGGCAAACACCATATATTTT.

This clone was found once. The chain is built from TRBV2 and TRBJ2-1; 8 bases align to TRBD1. The germline CDR1 and CDR2 sequences are SNHLY and FYNNEI. V lost 2 bases, J lost 5 bases, and 2 bases stayed unmatched. This CDR3 has 14 residues. The CDR3 DNA reads TGTGCCAGCAGTGAACAGGGGGCGGACAATGAGCAGTTCTTC. Protein: CASSEQGADNEQFF.